These T cell receptor beta chains were read from a single sample in a study of beta chain features in type 1 diabetes. Profiled with immunoSEQ multiplex PCR; TCRdb holds only in-frame clones, not every one. Of roughly 300,000 clones in the sample, 8% were seen once. Input material: central memory CD4+ T cells from blood. Receptors were obtained from a woman between 18 and 29 years old in good health. CDR3s include the opening cysteine and the closing phenylalanine or tryptophan. Each record gives: clone size, V gene, J gene, D gene, CDR3 protein, CDR3 DNA. D genes are given only for firm matches. The size of a clone is reported for some rows only, either as once, few or many, or as a class for expanded clones.

clone size: .
V gene: TRBV7-2
J gene: TRBJ2-1
D gene: TRBD2
CDR3 protein: CASSFSGTSVNEQFF
CDR3 DNA: TGTGCCAGCAGCTTTTCCGGGACTAGCGTCAATGAGCAGTTCTTC

clone size: few
V gene: TRBV19
J gene: TRBJ2-2
D gene: .
CDR3 protein: CASSRDPNTGELFF
CDR3 DNA: TGTGCCAGTAGTAGAGATCCGAACACCGGGGAGCTGTTTTTT

clone size: .
V gene: TRBV5-6
J gene: TRBJ2-5
D gene: .
CDR3 protein: CASSVATRTQYF
CDR3 DNA: TGTGCCAGCAGCGTAGCTACTAGGACCCAGTACTTC

clone size: few
V gene: TRBV10-3
J gene: TRBJ1-2
D gene: .
CDR3 protein: CAISESGGGGKDGYTF
CDR3 DNA: TGTGCCATCAGTGAGTCGGGCGGGGGAGGAAAGGATGGCTACACCTTC

clone size: few
V gene: TRBV5-8
J gene: TRBJ2-1
D gene: .
CDR3 protein: CASSMTYEFF
CDR3 DNA: TGTGCCAGCAGCATGACATACGAGTTCTTC

clone size: few
V gene: TRBV25-1
J gene: TRBJ1-2
D gene: TRBD1
CDR3 protein: CATRDSRLYGYTF
CDR3 DNA: TGTGCCACCCGGGACAGTAGACTCTATGGCTACACCTTC

clone size: few
V gene: TRBV7-2
J gene: TRBJ2-1
D gene: TRBD1
CDR3 protein: CASSSDRAGEQFF
CDR3 DNA: TGTGCCAGCAGCTCGGACAGGGCGGGTGAGCAGTTCTTC

clone size: many
V gene: TRBV6-5
J gene: TRBJ2-7
D gene: TRBD2
CDR3 protein: CASRATGEGPGQYF
CDR3 DNA: TGTGCCAGCAGAGCCACGGGGGAGGGCCCAGGGCAGTACTTC

clone size: few
V gene: TRBV7-8
J gene: TRBJ2-3
D gene: TRBD1
CDR3 protein: CASSKTRGQGTDTQYF
CDR3 DNA: TGTGCCAGCAGCAAGACTCGGGGACAGGGAACAGATACGCAGTATTTT

clone size: .
V gene: TRBV6-1
J gene: TRBJ2-7
D gene: .
CDR3 protein: CASSVPGGVYEQYF
CDR3 DNA: TGTGCCAGCAGTGTGCCAGGAGGGGTCTACGAGCAGTACTTC

clone size: .
V gene: TRBV2
J gene: TRBJ2-5
D gene: .
CDR3 protein: CASSATQETQYF
CDR3 DNA: TGTGCCAGCAGCGCGACTCAAGAGACCCAGTACTTC

clone size: few
V gene: TRBV7-9
J gene: TRBJ2-7
D gene: TRBD2
CDR3 protein: CASSLGVAGVVYEQYF
CDR3 DNA: TGTGCCAGCAGCTTAGGTGTAGCGGGAGTGGTCTACGAGCAGTACTTC

clone size: .
V gene: TRBV28
J gene: TRBJ1-1
D gene: .
CDR3 protein: CASSFLYRNTEAFF
CDR3 DNA: TGTGCCAGCAGTTTCCTGTACAGAAACACTGAAGCTTTCTTT

clone size: few
V gene: TRBV7-2
J gene: TRBJ2-3
D gene: TRBD2
CDR3 protein: CASSLDLAGGTDTQYF
CDR3 DNA: TGTGCCAGCAGCTTAGACCTAGCGGGAGGCACAGATACGCAGTATTTT

clone size: many
V gene: TRBV7-9
J gene: TRBJ2-4
D gene: .
CDR3 protein: CASSSSQGSKNIQYF
CDR3 DNA: TGTGCCAGCAGCTCTTCTCAGGGGTCCAAAAACATTCAGTACTTC

clone size: .
V gene: TRBV29-1
J gene: TRBJ2-5
D gene: TRBD1
CDR3 protein: CSVGTGVWDGTQYF
CDR3 DNA: TGCAGCGTAGGGACAGGGGTATGGGACGGGACCCAGTACTTC

clone size: .
V gene: TRBV28
J gene: TRBJ1-1
D gene: TRBD1
CDR3 protein: CASRTGTGTTEAFF
CDR3 DNA: TGTGCCAGCAGGACCGGGACAGGGACCACTGAAGCTTTCTTT

clone size: .
V gene: TRBV27
J gene: TRBJ2-7
D gene: .
CDR3 protein: CASSLAGQGGEQYF
CDR3 DNA: TGTGCCAGTTCGTTAGCGGGACAGGGTGGCGAGCAGTACTTC

clone size: .
V gene: TRBV28
J gene: TRBJ1-5
D gene: .
CDR3 protein: CASSFSGQPQHF
CDR3 DNA: TGTGCCAGCAGTTTTTCTGGTCAGCCCCAGCATTTT

clone size: .
V gene: TRBV5-1
J gene: TRBJ2-5
D gene: .
CDR3 protein: CASSLQGPWETQYF
CDR3 DNA: TGCGCCAGCAGCTTGCAGGGGCCGTGGGAGACCCAGTACTTC